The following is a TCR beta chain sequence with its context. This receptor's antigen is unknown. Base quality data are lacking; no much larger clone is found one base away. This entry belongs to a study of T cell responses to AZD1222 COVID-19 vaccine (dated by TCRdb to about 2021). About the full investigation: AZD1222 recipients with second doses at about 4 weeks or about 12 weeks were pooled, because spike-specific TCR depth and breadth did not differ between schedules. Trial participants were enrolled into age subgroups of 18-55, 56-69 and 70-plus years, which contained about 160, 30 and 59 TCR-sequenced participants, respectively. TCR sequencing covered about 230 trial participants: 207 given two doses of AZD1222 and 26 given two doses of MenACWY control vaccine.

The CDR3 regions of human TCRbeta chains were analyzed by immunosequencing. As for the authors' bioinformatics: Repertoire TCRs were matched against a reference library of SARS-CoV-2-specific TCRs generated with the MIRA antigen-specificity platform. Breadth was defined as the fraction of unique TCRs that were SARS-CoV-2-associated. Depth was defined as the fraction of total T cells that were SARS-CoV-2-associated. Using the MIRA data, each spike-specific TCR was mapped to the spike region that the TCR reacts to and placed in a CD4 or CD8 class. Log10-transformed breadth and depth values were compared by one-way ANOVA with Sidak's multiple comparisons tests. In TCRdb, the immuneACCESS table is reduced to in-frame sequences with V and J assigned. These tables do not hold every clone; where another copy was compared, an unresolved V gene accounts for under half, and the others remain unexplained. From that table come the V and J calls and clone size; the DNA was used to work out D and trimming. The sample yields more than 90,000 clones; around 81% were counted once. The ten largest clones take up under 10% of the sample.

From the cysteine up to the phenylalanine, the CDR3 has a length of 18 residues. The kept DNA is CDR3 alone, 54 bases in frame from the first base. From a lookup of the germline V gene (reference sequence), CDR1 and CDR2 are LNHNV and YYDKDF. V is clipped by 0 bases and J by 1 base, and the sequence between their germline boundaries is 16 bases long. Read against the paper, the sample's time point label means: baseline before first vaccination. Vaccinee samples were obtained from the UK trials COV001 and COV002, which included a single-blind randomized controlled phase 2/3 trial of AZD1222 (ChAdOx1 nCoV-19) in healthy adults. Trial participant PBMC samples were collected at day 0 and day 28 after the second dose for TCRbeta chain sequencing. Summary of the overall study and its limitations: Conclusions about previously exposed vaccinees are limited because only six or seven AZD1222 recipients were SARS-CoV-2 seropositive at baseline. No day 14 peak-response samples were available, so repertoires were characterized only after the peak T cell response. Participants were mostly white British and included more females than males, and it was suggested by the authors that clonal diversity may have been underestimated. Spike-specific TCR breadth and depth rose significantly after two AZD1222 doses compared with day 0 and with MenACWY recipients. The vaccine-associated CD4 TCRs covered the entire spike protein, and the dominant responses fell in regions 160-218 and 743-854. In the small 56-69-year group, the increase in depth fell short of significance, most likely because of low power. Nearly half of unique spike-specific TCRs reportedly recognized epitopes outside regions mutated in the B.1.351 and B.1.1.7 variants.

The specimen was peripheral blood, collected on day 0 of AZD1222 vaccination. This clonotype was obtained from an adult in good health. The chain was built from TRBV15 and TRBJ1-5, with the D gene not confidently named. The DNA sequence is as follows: TGTGCCACCAGCAGAGAGTCGAATACGGGATCCAGCAATCAGCCCCAGCATTTT. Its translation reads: CATSRESNTGSSNQPQHF.